The 29 T cell receptor beta chains listed next were all sequenced from one sample in a study of patients and donors after allogeneic stem cell transplantation. Using its own MiXCR run on the RT-PCR reads, TCRdb lists one record per CDR3 protein. Of 150,000 to 200,000 distinct CDR3 sequences detected, about 24% appear once; the ten largest clones hold roughly 26%. The specimen was blood, either unsorted or a sorted T cell fraction (not recorded which). The receptors stem from a human donor who was either an allogeneic HSCT recipient or a stem cell or donor lymphocyte infusion donor (not recorded which). It is not recorded whose cells these are; they may come from a transplant donor.

This clonotype has ten or more counts. The rearrangement joins TRBV29-1 to TRBJ1-2; D is possibly TRBD1 (5 bases). The ends were cut back, 0 bases at V and 7 bases at J, with 12 bases in the middle. This CDR3 is built from 13 residues. The germline V gene has CDR1 SQVTM and CDR2 ANQGSEA. The CDR3 DNA is TGCAGCGTTGAAGACGTAGGAGGGGCTGGCTACACCTTC. It codes for CSVEDVGGAGYTF. The variable domain in full, completed from reference TRBV29-1 and TRBJ1-2, reads SAVISQKPSRDICQRGTSLTIQCQVDSQVTMMFWYRQQPGQSLTLIATANQGSEATYESGFVIDKFPISRPNLTFSTLTVSNMSPEDSSIYLCSVEDVGGAGYTFGSGTRLTVV.

This clonotype was counted only a few times. V is TRBV18 and J is TRBJ2-7, with D unclear. Trimming removed 5 bases at V and 6 bases at J, with 8 bases between. The CDR3 totals 11 residues. From germline, CDR1 is KGHSH and CDR2 LQKENI. The CDR3 coding sequence is TGTGCCAGCTCAAAAGGTCTCGAGCAGTACTTC. Translated, it gives CASSKGLEQYF.

The CDR3 bases are TGTGCCAGCAGCTTGCGAAGGGCAAGCTCCTATAATTCACCCCTCCACTTT. Translation gives CASSLRRASSYNSPLHF. The rearrangement links TRBV5-5 to TRBJ1-6; D is unclear. CDR1 SGHKS and CDR2 YYEKEE come from the germline V gene (reference sequence). V was cut by 1 base and J by 0 bases, with 11 bases left in between. The CDR3 is made up of 17 amino acids.

This clonotype was recorded at least ten times. The chain carries TRBV5-1 and TRBJ1-1; D is uncertain. CDR3 length equals 15 residues. V was pared by 0 bases and J by 4 bases, with 13 bases between. Looked up from germline, CDR1 is SGHRS and CDR2 is YFSETQ. DNA for the CDR3: TGCGCCAGCAGCTTGGACCCGATATGGGGCACTGAAGCTTTCTTT. This codes for CASSLDPIWGTEAFF. Looking up the rest from reference TRBV5-1 and TRBJ1-1 gives the full variable domain: KAGVTQTPRYLIKTRGQQVTLSCSPISGHRSVSWYQQTPGQGLQFLFEYFSETQRNKGNFPGRFSGRQFSNSRSEMNVSTLELGDSALYLCASSLDPIWGTEAFFGQGTRLTVV.

There are a few counts of this clonotype. The chain has TRBV12-3 or TRBV12-4 and TRBJ2-2; D is perhaps TRBD2 (5 bases). The CDR3 spans 14 residues. The ends were cut back, 3 bases at V and 8 bases at J, with 13 bases in the middle. DNA of the CDR3: TGTGCCAGCAGTTTTGTCCTAGCCTCAGGGGAGCTGTTTTTT. The encoded protein is CASSFVLASGELFF.

This clonotype was detected only a few times. J is TRBJ2-1 and V is TRBV2, with D uncertain. The germline gives CDR1 SNHLY, CDR2 FYNNEI. The length of the CDR3 is 12 residues. Trimming took 4 bases from V and 5 from J, leaving 6 bases between them. The CDR3: CASSGSHNEQFF. In DNA form, the CDR3 reads TGTGCCAGCAGTGGTAGCCACAATGAGCAGTTCTTC.

V and J are TRBV6-5 and TRBJ2-7, with TRBD2 matching 7 bases. This CDR3 contains 16 residues. V was clipped by 2 bases and J by 0 bases; unmatched bases: 7. Germline V gene sequence: CDR1 MNHEY, CDR2 SVGAGI. The CDR3 loop reads CASSYTGGSFSYEQYF. CDR3 nucleotides: TGTGCCAGCAGTTACACCGGGGGGTCTTTCTCCTACGAGCAGTACTTC.

The table lists this clonotype with a few counts. This sequence joins TRBV20-1 and TRBJ2-3; TRBD2 matches at 10 bases. The junction had 5 bases not matched to a gene; V was cut back by 5 bases and J by 0 bases. This CDR3 contains 15 residues. Germline CDR1 reads DFQATT; CDR2 reads SNEGSKA (reference sequence). The DNA for the CDR3 is TGCAGTGCTCGGACTAGCGGACCCAGCACAGATACGCAGTATTTT. It encodes CSARTSGPSTDTQYF.

This clonotype was seen a handful of times. V and J are TRBV24-1 and TRBJ2-2, with D perhaps matching TRBD1 (6 bases). The V and J ends lost 6 bases and 5 bases respectively, with 12 bases between them. The CDR3 covers 14 residues. The germline gives CDR1 KGHDR, CDR2 SFDVKD. The CDR3 DNA follows: TGTGCCACCAGTCTATCAGGGACAACCGGGGAGCTGTTTTTT. As protein: CATSLSGTTGELFF.

This rearrangement joins TRBV20-1 to TRBJ1-1, with TRBD1 identical over 9 bases. CDR3 length: 12 residues. J was trimmed by 9 bases and V by 5 bases; bases with no gene match: 7. Germline lookup yields CDR1 DFQATT and CDR2 SNEGSKA (reference sequence). Here the CDR3 reads CSAAGTGQKAFF. The CDR3 region has the DNA TGCAGTGCTGCCGGGACAGGGCAAAAAGCTTTCTTT.

The chain links TRBV7-3 to TRBJ1-1, with D possibly being TRBD1 (6 bases). The CDR3 length is 14 residues. Germline V gives CDR1 SGHTA, CDR2 FQGTGA. Between the trimmed V and J ends, which lost 5 bases and 8 bases, there was a span of 18 bases. CDR3 sequence reads: CASSPDFGGAEAFF. CDR3 in DNA: TGTGCCAGCAGCCCCGATTTCGGGGGGGCCGAAGCTTTCTTT.

This clonotype was seen a few times. The J gene is TRBJ1-5, the V gene TRBV4-1; TRBD1 matches 8 bases. The CDR3 contains 16 residues. V was pared by 0 bases and J by 6 bases, with 7 bases of the junction left unmatched. Germline V gene sequence: CDR1 MGHRA, CDR2 YSYEKL. This CDR3 is CASSQDTGGLSQPQHF. The CDR3 nucleotides are TGCGCCAGCAGCCAAGATACAGGGGGATTGAGTCAGCCCCAGCATTTT.

The chain is built from TRBV20-1 and TRBJ2-1, with a possible D match to TRBD1 (5 bases). Per germline, CDR1 DFQATT and CDR2 SNEGSKA (reference sequence). The CDR3 is 10 amino acids. With 4 bases removed from V and 7 bases from J, the gap between germline ends came to 5 bases. The CDR3 DNA reads as TGCAGTGCTACAGGGAATGAGCAGTTCTTC. Protein product: CSATGNEQFF.

The rearrangement joins TRBV5-1 to TRBJ1-1; D may be TRBD1 (5 bases). V lost 2 bases and J 1 base, leaving 24 bases between the germline ends. Germline CDR1 reads SGHRS; CDR2 reads YFSETQ. This CDR3 contains 19 residues. The CDR3 protein is CASSFPSVGATTRNTEAFF. In nucleotides, the CDR3 is TGCGCCAGCAGCTTTCCCTCCGTAGGGGCTACGACTCGGAACACTGAAGCTTTCTTT.

The gene calls are TRBV20-1 and TRBJ2-7; 9 bases map to TRBD2. The CDR3 covers 15 residues. The V gene end was trimmed by 0 bases and the J gene end by 3 bases; junction bases not matched to a gene: 6. In germline, CDR1 is DFQATT, CDR2 SNEGSKA (reference sequence). The chain's CDR3 is CSARDLASGDYEQYF. The CDR3 DNA sequence: TGCAGTGCTAGAGATCTAGCTAGCGGGGACTACGAGCAGTACTTC.

This clonotype was seen only a few times. The rearrangement links TRBV29-1 to TRBJ2-3, with 9 bases matching TRBD1. Per the germline V gene, CDR1 is SQVTM and CDR2 is ANQGSEA. This CDR3 spans 14 amino acids. Germline trimming cut 4 bases from V and 6 bases from J; bases unmatched to any gene: 8. This CDR3 is CSVVGTGFDDTQYF. The CDR3 nucleotides read TGCAGCGTTGTCGGGACAGGGTTCGACGATACGCAGTATTTT.

The gene calls are TRBV10-3 and TRBJ2-7, with D perhaps assigned TRBD1 or TRBD2 (5 bases each). Germline assignment: CDR1 ENHRY and CDR2 SYGVKD. CDR3 size: 15 residues. The V end was cut by 5 bases, the J end by 5 bases, with 19 bases between. The CDR3 reads CAISHHSPPGHEQYF. The DNA for the CDR3 is TGTGCCATCAGTCACCACAGCCCGCCGGGGCACGAGCAGTACTTC.

This clonotype was found many times. The chain has TRBV12-3 or TRBV12-4 and TRBJ1-1, with D hard to call. CDR3 size: 14 residues. V lost 3 bases to trimming and J lost 2 bases, with 10 bases between them. For the CDR3, the DNA is TGTGCCAGCAGTTTTTACAGAGGTAACACTGAAGCTTTCTTT. Translating it yields CASSFYRGNTEAFF.

This chain uses TRBV6-2 or TRBV6-3 with TRBJ2-7; D not certain. Germline V gene sequence: CDR1 MNHEY, CDR2 SVGEGT. The CDR3 is 13 residues long. The V gene lost 4 bases and the J gene lost 4 bases, with 11 bases spanning the gap. The CDR3: CASSFTVIYEQYF. CDR3 DNA sequence: TGTGCCAGCAGTTTCACAGTAATATACGAGCAGTACTTC.

The chain carries TRBV7-9 and TRBJ2-7; 9 bases are a match to TRBD1. Losses at the gene ends were 5 bases for V and 5 bases for J; bases not matched to a gene: 10. From germline, CDR1 is SEHNR and CDR2 FQNEAQ (reference sequence). There are 15 residues in the CDR3. As DNA, the CDR3 is TGTGCCAGCAGCCGAACCCGGGACAGGGCCCACGAGCAGTACTTC. Protein: CASSRTRDRAHEQYF.

This clonotype turned up a few times. V is TRBV6-5 and J is TRBJ2-2, with D possibly being TRBD1 (5 bases). CDR3 length: 14 amino acids. V was pared by 6 bases and J by 4 bases, with 12 bases between. Germline V gene sequence: CDR1 MNHEY, CDR2 SVGAGI. The CDR3 loop is CASRFRAVTGELFF. The CDR3, as DNA: TGTGCCAGCAGATTCAGGGCAGTCACCGGGGAGCTGTTTTTT.

The chain has TRBV12-3 or TRBV12-4 and TRBJ2-7, with TRBD2 identical over 9 bases. The CDR3 is 16 residues long. V trimming: 10 bases; J trimming: 0 bases; junction bases outside the gene matches: 13. CDR3 residues: CATVMGSGRGSYEQYF. The CDR3 DNA reads TGTGCCACCGTGATGGGTAGCGGGAGAGGCTCCTACGAGCAGTACTTC.

This clonotype was picked up a small number of times. The chain joins TRBV29-1 to TRBJ1-2; D remains unclear. Germline V gene sequence: CDR1 SQVTM, CDR2 ANQGSEA. The germline V and J ends were trimmed by 6 bases and 2 bases, with 10 bases remaining between them. This CDR3 has 12 amino acids. CDR3 coding DNA: TGCAGCGTCCGACAAACCAACTATGGCTACACCTTC. Translation: CSVRQTNYGYTF.

This clonotype has more than one count but fewer than ten. The chain recombines TRBV15 with TRBJ1-5; 7 bases are shared with TRBD1. The J segment lost 2 bases and the V segment lost 0 bases, leaving 4 bases of the junction unmatched. Germline-derived CDR1 and CDR2 are LNHNV and YYDKDF (reference sequence). This CDR3 is 16 amino acids long. The CDR3 sequence is CATSRDRTGGNQPQHF. DNA of the CDR3: TGTGCCACCAGCAGAGATCGTACAGGGGGCAATCAGCCCCAGCATTTT.

This clonotype was detected a few times. The chain combines TRBV5-1 with TRBJ1-2; the match to TRBD1 covers 10 bases. Germline values: CDR1 SGHRS, CDR2 YFSETQ. Trimming took 2 bases from V and 6 from J; bases not matched to a gene: 7. The CDR3 is 15 residues long. CDR3 bases: TGCGCCAGCAGCTTCACGACAGGGGGCATAGATGGCTACACCTTC. Protein: CASSFTTGGIDGYTF.

This chain links TRBV5-6 with TRBJ2-7, with a weak D call TRBD2 (7 bases). V lost 0 bases and J lost 3, with 13 bases in between. The CDR3 is 15 amino acids. Germline CDR1 is SGHDT and CDR2 is YYEEEE. As DNA, the CDR3 is TGTGCCAGCAGCTTGGCGAGGGGGGGTAACTACGAGCAGTACTTC. Translated, it gives CASSLARGGNYEQYF.

The V call is TRBV28, the J call TRBJ2-7, with D hard to call. CDR1 is MDHEN, CDR2 SYDVKM, per germline. V lost 2 bases, J lost 3 bases, and 11 bases lay in between. The CDR3 has 14 residues. The CDR3 nucleotides are TGTGCCAGCAGTTTAGCAGGCCTTCACTACGAGCAGTACTTC. Its protein is CASSLAGLHYEQYF. The full variable domain, in which reference TRBV28 and TRBJ2-7 provide the parts outside the CDR3, is DVKVTQSSRYLVKRTGEKVFLECVQDMDHENMFWYRQDPGLGLRLIYFSYDVKMKEKGDIPEGYSVSREKKERFSLILESASTNQTSMYLCASSLAGLHYEQYFGPGTRLTVT.

The rearrangement links TRBV20-1 to TRBJ1-1, with D maybe TRBD1 (5 bases). The ends were cut back, 6 bases at V and 3 bases at J, with 8 bases in the middle. Germline CDR1 is DFQATT and CDR2 is SNEGSKA (reference sequence). The CDR3 spans 11 residues. CDR3 bases: TGCAGTGCAAGACAGTACACTGAAGCTTTCTTT. Its translation: CSARQYTEAFF.

This clonotype was seen a handful of times. The chain recombines TRBV15 with TRBJ2-4; 7 positions match TRBD1. Germline V gene sequence: CDR1 LNHNV, CDR2 YYDKDF (reference sequence). This CDR3 contains 14 residues. The trim removed 5 bases at V and 10 bases at J, leaving 11 bases unmatched. The DNA for the CDR3 is TGTGCCACCAGCTTTACCGGGACAGCTAAAATTCAGTACTTC. It encodes CATSFTGTAKIQYF.